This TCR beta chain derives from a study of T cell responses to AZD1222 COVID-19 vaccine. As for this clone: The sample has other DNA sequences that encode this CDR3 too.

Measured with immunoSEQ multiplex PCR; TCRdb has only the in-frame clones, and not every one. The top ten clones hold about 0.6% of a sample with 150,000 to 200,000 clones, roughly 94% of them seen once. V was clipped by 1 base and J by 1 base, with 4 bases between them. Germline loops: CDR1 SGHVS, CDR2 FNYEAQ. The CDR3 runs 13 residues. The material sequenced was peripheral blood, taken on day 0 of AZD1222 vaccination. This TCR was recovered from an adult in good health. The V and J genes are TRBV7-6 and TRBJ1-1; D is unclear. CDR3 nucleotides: TGTGCCAGCAGCTTAGAACAGAACACTGAAGCTTTCTTT. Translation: CASSLEQNTEAFF.